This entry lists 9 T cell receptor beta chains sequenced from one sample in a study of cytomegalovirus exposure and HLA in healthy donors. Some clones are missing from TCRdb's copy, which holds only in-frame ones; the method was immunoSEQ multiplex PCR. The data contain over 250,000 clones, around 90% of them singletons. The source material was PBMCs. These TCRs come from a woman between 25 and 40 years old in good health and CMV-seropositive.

CDR3 region: CASRSGTHGYTF. CDR3 sequence (DNA): TGTGCCAGCAGATCCGGGACACATGGCTACACCTTC. V and J are TRBV9 and TRBJ1-2; possibly TRBD1 for D (6 bases). Germline V gene data show CDR1 as SGDLS and CDR2 as YYNGEE. The CDR3 is 12 residues long. Trimming cost V 5 bases and J 6 bases, with 11 bases left between them.

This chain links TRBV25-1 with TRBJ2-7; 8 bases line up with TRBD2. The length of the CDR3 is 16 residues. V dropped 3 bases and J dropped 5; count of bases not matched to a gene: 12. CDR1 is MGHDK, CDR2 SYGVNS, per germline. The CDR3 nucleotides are TGTGCCAGCAGTGACCCTTATGGTAGCGGGACGAACGAGCAGTACTTC. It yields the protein CASSDPYGSGTNEQYF.

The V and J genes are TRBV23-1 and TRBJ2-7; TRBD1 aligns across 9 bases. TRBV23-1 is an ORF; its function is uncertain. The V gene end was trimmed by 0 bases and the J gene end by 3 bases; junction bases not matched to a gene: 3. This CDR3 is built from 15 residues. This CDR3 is CASSQSGQGYYEQYF. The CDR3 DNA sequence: TGCGCCAGCAGTCAATCAGGACAGGGGTACTACGAGCAGTACTTC.

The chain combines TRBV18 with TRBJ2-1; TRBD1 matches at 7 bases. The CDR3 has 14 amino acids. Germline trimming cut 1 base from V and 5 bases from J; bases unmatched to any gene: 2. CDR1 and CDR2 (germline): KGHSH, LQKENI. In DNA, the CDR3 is TGTGCCAGCTCACCACGGGACAGCCACAATGAGCAGTTCTTC. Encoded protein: CASSPRDSHNEQFF.

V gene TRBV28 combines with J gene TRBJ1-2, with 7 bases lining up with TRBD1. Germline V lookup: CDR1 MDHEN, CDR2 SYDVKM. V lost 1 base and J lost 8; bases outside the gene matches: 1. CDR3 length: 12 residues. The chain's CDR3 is CASSLSTGGYTF. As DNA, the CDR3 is TGTGCCAGCAGTTTATCGACAGGGGGCTACACCTTC.

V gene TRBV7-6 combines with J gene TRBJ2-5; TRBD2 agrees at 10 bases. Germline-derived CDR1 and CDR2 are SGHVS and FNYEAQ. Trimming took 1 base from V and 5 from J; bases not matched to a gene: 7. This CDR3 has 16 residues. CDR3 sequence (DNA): TGTGCCAGCAGCTTAGTTGCGAGCGGGGGGGCGGAGACCCAGTACTTC. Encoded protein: CASSLVASGGAETQYF.

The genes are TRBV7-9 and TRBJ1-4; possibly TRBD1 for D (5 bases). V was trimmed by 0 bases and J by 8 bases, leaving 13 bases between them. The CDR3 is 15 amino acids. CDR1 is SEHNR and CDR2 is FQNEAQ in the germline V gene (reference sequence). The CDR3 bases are TGTGCCAGCAGCTTAGCCGCGGTCCCAGGGGAAAAACTGTTTTTT. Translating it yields CASSLAAVPGEKLFF.

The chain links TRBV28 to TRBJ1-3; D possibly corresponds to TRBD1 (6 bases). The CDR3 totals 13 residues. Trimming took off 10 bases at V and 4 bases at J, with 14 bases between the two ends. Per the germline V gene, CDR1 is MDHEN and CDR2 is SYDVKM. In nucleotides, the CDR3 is TGTGCCACCCTAAAGGGGGACGGAAACACCATATATTTT. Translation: CATLKGDGNTIYF.

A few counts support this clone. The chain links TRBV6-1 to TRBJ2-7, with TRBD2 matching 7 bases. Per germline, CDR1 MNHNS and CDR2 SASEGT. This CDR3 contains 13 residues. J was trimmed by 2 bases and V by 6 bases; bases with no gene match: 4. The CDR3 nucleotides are TGTGCCAGCAGGATCCGGGGGGCCTACGAGCAGTACTTC. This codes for CASRIRGAYEQYF.